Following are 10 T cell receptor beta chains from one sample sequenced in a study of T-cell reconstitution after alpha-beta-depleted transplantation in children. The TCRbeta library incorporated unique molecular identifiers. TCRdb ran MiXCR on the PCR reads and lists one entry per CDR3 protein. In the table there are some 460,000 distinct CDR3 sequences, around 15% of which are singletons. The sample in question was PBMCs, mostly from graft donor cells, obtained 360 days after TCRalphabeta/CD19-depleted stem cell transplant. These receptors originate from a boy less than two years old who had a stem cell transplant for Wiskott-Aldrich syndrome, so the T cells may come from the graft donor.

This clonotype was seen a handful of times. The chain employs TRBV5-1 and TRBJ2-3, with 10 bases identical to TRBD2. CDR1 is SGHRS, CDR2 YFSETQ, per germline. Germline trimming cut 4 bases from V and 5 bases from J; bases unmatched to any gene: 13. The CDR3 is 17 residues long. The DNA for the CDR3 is TGCGCCAGCAGCCTCCGGGGGCTAGCGGGGGTAAGAGATACGCAGTATTTT. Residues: CASSLRGLAGVRDTQYF. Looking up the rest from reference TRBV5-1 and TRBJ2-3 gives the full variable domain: KAGVTQTPRYLIKTRGQQVTLSCSPISGHRSVSWYQQTPGQGLQFLFEYFSETQRNKGNFPGRFSGRQFSNSRSEMNVSTLELGDSALYLCASSLRGLAGVRDTQYFGPGTRLTVL.

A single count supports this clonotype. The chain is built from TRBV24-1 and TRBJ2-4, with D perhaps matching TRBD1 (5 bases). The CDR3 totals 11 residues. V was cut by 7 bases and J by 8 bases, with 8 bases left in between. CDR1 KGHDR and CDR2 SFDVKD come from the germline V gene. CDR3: CATSQGDIQYF. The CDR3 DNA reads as TGTGCCACCAGCCAAGGGGACATTCAGTACTTC.

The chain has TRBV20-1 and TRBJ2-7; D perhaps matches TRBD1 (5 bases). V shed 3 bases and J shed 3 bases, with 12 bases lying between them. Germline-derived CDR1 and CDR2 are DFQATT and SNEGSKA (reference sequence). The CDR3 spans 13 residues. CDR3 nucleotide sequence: TGCAGTGCTAGCGGCGGACACCACTACGAGCAGTACTTC. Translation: CSASGGHHYEQYF.

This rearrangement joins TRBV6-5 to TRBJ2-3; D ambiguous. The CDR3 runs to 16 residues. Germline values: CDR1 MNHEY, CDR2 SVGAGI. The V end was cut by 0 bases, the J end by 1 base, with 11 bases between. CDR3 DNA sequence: TGTGCCAGCAGTTACTCGAACACAGCCGGCACAGATACGCAGTATTTT. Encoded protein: CASSYSNTAGTDTQYF.

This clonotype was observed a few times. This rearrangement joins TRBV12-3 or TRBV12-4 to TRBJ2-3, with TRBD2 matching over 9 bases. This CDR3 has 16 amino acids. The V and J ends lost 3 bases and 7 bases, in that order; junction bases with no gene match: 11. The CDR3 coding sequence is TGTGCCAGCAGTTTGGCCCTTGGGCGGGGGGGCAATACGCAGTATTTT. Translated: CASSLALGRGGNTQYF.

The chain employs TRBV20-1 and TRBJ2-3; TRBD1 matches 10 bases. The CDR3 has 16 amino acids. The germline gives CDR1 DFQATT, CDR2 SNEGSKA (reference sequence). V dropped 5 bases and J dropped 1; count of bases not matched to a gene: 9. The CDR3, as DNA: TGCAGTGCTCCCCCCCGGGACAGGGGAGGCACAGATACGCAGTATTTT. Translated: CSAPPRDRGGTDTQYF.

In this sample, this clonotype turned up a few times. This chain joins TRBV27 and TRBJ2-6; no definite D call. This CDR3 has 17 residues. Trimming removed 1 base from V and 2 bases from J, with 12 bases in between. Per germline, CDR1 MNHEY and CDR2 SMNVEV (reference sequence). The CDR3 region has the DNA TGTGCCAGCAGTTTATTGCGACAATTTACTGGGGCCAACGTCCTGACTTTC. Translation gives CASSLLRQFTGANVLTF.

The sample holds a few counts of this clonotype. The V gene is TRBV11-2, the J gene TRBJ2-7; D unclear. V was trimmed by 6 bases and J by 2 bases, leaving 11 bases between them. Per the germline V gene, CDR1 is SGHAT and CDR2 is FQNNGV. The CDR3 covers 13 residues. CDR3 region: CASREGNPYEQYF. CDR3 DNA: TGTGCCAGCAGGGAAGGGAATCCCTACGAGCAGTACTTC.

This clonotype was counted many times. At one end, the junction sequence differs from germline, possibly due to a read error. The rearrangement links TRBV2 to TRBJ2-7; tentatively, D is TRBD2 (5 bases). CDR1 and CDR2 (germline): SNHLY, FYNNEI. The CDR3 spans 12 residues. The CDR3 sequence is CASSGGAYEQYF. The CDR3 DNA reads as TGCGCCAGCAGCGGTGGGGCCTACGAGCAGTACTTC.

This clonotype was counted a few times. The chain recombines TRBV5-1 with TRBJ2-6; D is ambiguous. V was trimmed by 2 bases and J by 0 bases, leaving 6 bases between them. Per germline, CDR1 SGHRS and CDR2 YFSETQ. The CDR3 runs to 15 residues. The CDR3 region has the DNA TGCGCCAGCAGCTTAATGACCTCTGGGGCCAACGTCCTGACTTTC. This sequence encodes CASSLMTSGANVLTF.